This passage covers 13 T cell receptor beta chains from one sample sequenced in a study of monozygotic twins with inflammatory bowel disease (dated by TCRdb to the late 2010s). Library preparation employed 5' RACE. TCRdb shows the sequencer as Illumina HiSeq 2500. Following TCRdb reprocessing, every CDR3 protein sequence forms one entry, and DNA is not provided. The sample's table lists a count of about 380,000 distinct CDR3 sequences. Just over 2.5% of the sample belongs to the ten largest clones. The specimen was blood. All receptors derive from a human donor with ulcerative colitis or Crohn's disease, or a healthy co-twin of an affected twin (not recorded which).

V usage is TRBV7-9 and J usage is TRBJ1-2; TCRdb proposes TRBD1, but this gene call is untestable without DNA. Germline assignment: CDR1 SEHNR and CDR2 FQNEAQ (reference sequence). CDR3 size: 14 residues. The CDR3 reads CASSSGQGAIGYTF.

The V gene is TRBV5-4, the J gene TRBJ2-7; the D call of TRBD2 rests on TCRdb alone, since no DNA is present to check it. The CDR3 runs to 16 residues. Looked up from germline, CDR1 is SGHNT and CDR2 is YYREEE (reference sequence). The chain's CDR3 is CASSLEGLGNPYEQYF.

The V and J genes are TRBV6-2 or TRBV6-3 and TRBJ1-5; lacking DNA, the TRBD1 call made by TCRdb goes unchecked. Germline-derived CDR1 and CDR2 are MNHEY and SVGEGT. This CDR3 contains 13 residues. The CDR3 here is CASTGDRNQPQHF.

This rearrangement joins TRBV27 to TRBJ2-1; the D call of TRBD1 rests on TCRdb alone, since no DNA is present to check it. Germline-derived CDR1 and CDR2 are MNHEY and SMNVEV (reference sequence). CDR3 length: 15 amino acids. CDR3 residues: CASSLLGQGGNEQFF.

The chain has TRBV20-1 and TRBJ2-1; TCRdb's D gene call, TRBD2, goes unchecked for lack of DNA. The germline V gene has CDR1 DFQATT and CDR2 SNEGSKA (reference sequence). There are 13 residues in the CDR3. CDR3 region: CSVGIAGGHEQFF.

V is TRBV6-5 and J is TRBJ2-5. This CDR3 has 13 residues. Germline loops: CDR1 MNHEY, CDR2 SVGAGI. The CDR3 sequence is CASSYGVLGTQYF.

The rearrangement links TRBV4-2 to TRBJ2-7. This CDR3 contains 12 residues. Germline V gene sequence: CDR1 LGHNA, CDR2 YNFKEQ. The CDR3 sequence is CASSQTAYEQYF.

This rearrangement joins TRBV11-3 to TRBJ2-2; TCRdb designates TRBD1, a call that cannot be tested without DNA. Germline V CDR1 and CDR2: SGHNT, YENEEA. This CDR3 spans 15 amino acids. The CDR3 loop is CASSRQFGGTGELFF. Filled out from reference TRBV11-3 and TRBJ2-2, the complete variable domain reads EAGVVQSPRYKIIEKKQPVAFWCNPISGHNTLYWYLQNLGQGPELLIRYENEEAVDDSQLPKDRFSAERLKGVDSTLKIQPAELGDSAVYLCASSRQFGGTGELFFGEGSRLTVL.

The chain carries TRBV5-1 and TRBJ2-2; TCRdb lists TRBD1, though no DNA is available to test this call. CDR3 length: 14 residues. Germline loops: CDR1 SGHRS, CDR2 YFSETQ. The CDR3: CASSTGQNTGELFF.

The V and J genes are TRBV25-1 and TRBJ2-7. Germline CDR1 reads MGHDK; CDR2 reads SYGVNS. The CDR3 spans 14 residues. Here the CDR3 reads CTSTASRPTYEQYF.

The chain is built from TRBV5-1 and TRBJ2-3; no DNA is available, so the TRBD2 call from TCRdb remains unchecked. Germline V gene lookup returns CDR1 SGHRS and CDR2 YFSETQ. This CDR3 has 15 amino acids. The CDR3 is CASSSRTSGEDTQYF.

The chain joins TRBV19 to TRBJ2-5. The length of the CDR3 is 14 residues. Germline V lookup: CDR1 LNHDA, CDR2 SQIVND (reference sequence). CDR3 in amino acids: CATGKATWGETQYF.

The chain has TRBV11-1 and TRBJ2-1; TCRdb outputs TRBD2, but without DNA this stays unchecked. The CDR3 has 15 residues. Germline CDR1 is SGHAT and CDR2 is FQDESV (reference sequence). CDR3: CASSLGTSGNNEQFF.